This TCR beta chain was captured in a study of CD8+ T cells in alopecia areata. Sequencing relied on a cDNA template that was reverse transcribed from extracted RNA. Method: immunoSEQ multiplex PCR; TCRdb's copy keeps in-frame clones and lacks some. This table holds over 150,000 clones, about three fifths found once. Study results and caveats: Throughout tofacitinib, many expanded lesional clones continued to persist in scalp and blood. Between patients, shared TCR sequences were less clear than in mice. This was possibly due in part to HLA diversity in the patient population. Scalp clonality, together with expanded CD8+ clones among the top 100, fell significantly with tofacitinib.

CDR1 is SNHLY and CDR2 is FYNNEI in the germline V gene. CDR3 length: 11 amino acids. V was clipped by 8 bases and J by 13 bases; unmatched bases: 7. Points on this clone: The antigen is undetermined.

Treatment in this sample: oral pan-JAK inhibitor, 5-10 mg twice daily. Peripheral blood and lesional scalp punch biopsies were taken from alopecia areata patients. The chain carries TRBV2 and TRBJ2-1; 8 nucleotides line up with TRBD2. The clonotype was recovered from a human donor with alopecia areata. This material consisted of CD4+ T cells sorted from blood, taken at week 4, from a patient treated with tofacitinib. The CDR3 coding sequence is TGTGCCAGCGTAACTAGCGGACACCAGTTCTTC. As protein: CASVTSGHQFF.